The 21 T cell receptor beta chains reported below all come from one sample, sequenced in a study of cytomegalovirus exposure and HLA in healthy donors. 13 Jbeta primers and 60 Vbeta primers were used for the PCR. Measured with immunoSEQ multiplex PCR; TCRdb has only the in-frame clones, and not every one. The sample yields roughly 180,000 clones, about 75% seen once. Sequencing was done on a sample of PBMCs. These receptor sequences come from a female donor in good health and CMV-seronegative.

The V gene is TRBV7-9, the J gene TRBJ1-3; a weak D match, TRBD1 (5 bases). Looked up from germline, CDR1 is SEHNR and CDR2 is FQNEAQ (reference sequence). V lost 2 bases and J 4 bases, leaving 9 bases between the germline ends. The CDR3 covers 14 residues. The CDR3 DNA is TGTGCCAGCAGCTTATCTTGGACAGGAAACACCATATATTTT. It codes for CASSLSWTGNTIYF. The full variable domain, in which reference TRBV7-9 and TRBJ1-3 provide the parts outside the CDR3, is DTGVSQNPRHKITKRGQNVTFRCDPISEHNRLYWYRQTLGQGPEFLTYFQNEAQLEKSRLLSDRFSAERPKGSFSTLEIQRTEQGDSAMYLCASSLSWTGNTIYFGEGSWLTVV.

The CDR3 DNA reads TGTGCCAGCAGCCTCTCCCGGGTCGAGCAGTACTTC. Its translation is CASSLSRVEQYF. This rearrangement joins TRBV5-6 to TRBJ2-7; the D is unclear. Trimming left V 4 bases short and J 6 bases short, with 11 bases between. CDR1 SGHDT and CDR2 YYEEEE come from the germline V gene. The CDR3 runs 12 residues.

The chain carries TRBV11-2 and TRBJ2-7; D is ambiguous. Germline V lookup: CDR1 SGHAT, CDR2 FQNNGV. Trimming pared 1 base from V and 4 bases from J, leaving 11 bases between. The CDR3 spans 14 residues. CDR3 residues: CASSLGIGAYEQYF. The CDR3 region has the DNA TGTGCCAGCAGCTTAGGGATTGGAGCGTACGAGCAGTACTTC.

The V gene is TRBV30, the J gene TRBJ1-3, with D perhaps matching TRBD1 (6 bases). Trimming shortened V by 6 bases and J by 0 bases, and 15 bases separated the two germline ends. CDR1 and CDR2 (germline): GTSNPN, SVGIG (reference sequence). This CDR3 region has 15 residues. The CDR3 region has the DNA TGTGCCTGTTGCATACAGGGTTACTCTGGAAACACCATATATTTT. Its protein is CACCIQGYSGNTIYF.

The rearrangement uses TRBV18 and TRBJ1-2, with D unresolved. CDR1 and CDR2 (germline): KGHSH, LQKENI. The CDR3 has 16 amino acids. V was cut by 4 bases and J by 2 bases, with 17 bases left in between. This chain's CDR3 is CASSRSGSNLNYGYTF. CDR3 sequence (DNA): TGTGCCAGCTCACGCTCCGGGTCGAATCTAAACTATGGCTACACCTTC.

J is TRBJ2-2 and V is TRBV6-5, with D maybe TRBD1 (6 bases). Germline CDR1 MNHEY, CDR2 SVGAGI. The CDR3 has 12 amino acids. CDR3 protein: CADRSNTGELFF. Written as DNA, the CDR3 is TGTGCGGACAGATCGAACACCGGGGAGCTGTTTTTT.

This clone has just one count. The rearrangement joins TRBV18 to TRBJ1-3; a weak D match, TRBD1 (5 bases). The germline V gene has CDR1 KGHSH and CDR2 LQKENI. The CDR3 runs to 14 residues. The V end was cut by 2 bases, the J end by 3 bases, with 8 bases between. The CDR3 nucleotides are TGTGCCAGCTCACCAAGGGGTGGTGGAAACACCATATATTTT. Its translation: CASSPRGGGNTIYF.

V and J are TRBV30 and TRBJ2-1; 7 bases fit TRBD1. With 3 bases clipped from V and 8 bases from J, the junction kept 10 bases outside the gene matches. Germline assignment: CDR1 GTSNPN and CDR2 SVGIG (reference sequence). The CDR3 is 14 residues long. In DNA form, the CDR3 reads TGTGCCTGGAGGGGACAGACAATTTGGGATGAGCAGTTCTTC. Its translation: CAWRGQTIWDEQFF.

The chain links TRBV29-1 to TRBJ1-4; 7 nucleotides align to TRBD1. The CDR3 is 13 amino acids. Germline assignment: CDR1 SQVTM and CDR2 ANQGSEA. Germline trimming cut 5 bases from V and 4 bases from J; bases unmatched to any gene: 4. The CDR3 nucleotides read TGCAGCGTTCGGACAGGCCTTAATGAAAAACTGTTTTTT. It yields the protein CSVRTGLNEKLFF.

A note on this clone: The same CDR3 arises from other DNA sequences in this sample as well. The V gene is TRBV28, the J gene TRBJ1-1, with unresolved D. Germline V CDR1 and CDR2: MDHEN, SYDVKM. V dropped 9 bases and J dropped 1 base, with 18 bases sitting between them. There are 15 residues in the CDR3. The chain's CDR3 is CASTVNIGGNTEAFF. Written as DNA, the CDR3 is TGTGCCAGTACGGTCAACATAGGAGGGAACACTGAAGCTTTCTTT.

The DNA of the CDR3 is TGTGCCAGCAGTGAACTAGCGGGAGCAGATACGCAGTATTTT. Translated: CASSELAGADTQYF. The V call is TRBV6-5, the J call TRBJ2-3; 11 bases line up with TRBD2. V was clipped by 5 bases and J by 4 bases; unmatched bases: 2. CDR1 and CDR2 from the germline V gene are MNHEY and SVGAGI. The CDR3 consists of 14 residues.

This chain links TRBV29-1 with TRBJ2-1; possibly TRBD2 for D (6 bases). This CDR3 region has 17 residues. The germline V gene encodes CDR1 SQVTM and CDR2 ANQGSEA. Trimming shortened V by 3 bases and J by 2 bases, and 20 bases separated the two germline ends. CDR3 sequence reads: CSVDGGGRYRAYNEQFF. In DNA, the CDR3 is TGCAGCGTTGACGGAGGAGGGCGATATAGAGCCTACAATGAGCAGTTCTTC.

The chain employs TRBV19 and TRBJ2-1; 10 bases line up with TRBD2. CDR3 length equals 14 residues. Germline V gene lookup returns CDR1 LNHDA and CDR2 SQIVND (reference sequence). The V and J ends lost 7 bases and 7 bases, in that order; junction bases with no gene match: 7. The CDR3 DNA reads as TGTGCCAGTATCGGTTCTAGCGGGAGTAATGAGCAGTTCTTC. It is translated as CASIGSSGSNEQFF. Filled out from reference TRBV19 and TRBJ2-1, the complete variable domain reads DGGITQSPKYLFRKEGQNVTLSCEQNLNHDAMYWYRQDPGQGLRLIYYSQIVNDFQKGDIAEGYSVSREKKESFPLTVTSAQKNPTAFYLCASIGSSGSNEQFFGPGTRLTVL.

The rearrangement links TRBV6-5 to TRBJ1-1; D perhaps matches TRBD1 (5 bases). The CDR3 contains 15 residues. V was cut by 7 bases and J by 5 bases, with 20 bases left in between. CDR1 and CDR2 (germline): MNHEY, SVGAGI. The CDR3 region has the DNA TGTGCCAGCATTGGACGGGGGAGGGAAGGGACTGAAGCTTTCTTT. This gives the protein CASIGRGREGTEAFF.

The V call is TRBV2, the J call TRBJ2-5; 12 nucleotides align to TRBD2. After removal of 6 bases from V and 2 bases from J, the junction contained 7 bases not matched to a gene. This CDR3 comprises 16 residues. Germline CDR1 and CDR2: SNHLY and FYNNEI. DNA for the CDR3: TGTGCCAGCAGCCCGACTAGCGGGAGCCCGCAAGAGACCCAGTACTTC. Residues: CASSPTSGSPQETQYF.

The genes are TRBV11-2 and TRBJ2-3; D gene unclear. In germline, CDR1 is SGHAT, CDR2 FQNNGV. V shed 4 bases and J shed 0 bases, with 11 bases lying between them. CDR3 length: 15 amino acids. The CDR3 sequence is CASSYQRTSTDTQYF. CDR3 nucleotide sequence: TGTGCCAGCAGCTATCAGCGTACTAGCACAGATACGCAGTATTTT.

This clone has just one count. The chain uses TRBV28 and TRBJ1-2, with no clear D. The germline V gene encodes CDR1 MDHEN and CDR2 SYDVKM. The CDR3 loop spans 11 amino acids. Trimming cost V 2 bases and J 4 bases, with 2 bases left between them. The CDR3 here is CASSLRYGYTF. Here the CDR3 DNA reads TGTGCCAGCAGTTTACGCTATGGCTACACCTTC.

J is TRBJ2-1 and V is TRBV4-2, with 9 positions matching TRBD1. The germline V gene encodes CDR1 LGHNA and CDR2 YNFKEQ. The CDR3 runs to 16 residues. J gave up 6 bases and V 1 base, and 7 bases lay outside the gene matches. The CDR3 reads CASSQVGTGSPNEQFF. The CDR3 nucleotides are TGTGCCAGCAGCCAAGTGGGGACAGGGTCCCCCAATGAGCAGTTCTTC.

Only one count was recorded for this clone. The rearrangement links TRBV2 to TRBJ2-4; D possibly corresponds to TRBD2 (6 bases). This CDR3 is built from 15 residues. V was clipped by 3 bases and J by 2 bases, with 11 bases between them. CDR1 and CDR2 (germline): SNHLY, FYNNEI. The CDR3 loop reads CASSEVGGTKNIQYF. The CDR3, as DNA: TGTGCCAGCAGTGAGGTGGGGGGAACCAAAAACATTCAGTACTTC.

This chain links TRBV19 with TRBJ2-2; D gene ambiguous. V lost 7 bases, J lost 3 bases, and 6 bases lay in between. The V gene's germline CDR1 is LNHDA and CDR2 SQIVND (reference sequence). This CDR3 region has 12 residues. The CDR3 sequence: CASTRYTGELFF. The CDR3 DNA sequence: TGTGCCAGTACGCGTTACACCGGGGAGCTGTTTTTT.

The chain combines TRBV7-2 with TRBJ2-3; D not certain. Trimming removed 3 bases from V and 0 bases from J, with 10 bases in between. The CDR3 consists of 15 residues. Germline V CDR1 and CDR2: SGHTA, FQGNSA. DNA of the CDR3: TGTGCCAGCAGCTTGGCCAGGTTAAGCACAGATACGCAGTATTTT. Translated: CASSLARLSTDTQYF.